These 22 T cell receptor beta chains share one sample of origin, sequenced in a study of shared clonotypes between healthy human individuals. The repertoire was sequenced with immunoSEQ multiplex PCR; TCRdb's copy has only in-frame clones and lacks some. This table has about 980,000 clones, approximately 80% appearing once. Sequences were obtained from memory CD4+ T cells sorted from blood. As to subset: CD45RA-negative fraction. The receptors shown here come from a man between 18 and 29 years old in good health.

The chain is built from TRBV27 and TRBJ2-2; D possibly matches TRBD1 or TRBD2 (5 bases each). Germline V CDR1 and CDR2: MNHEY, SMNVEV (reference sequence). V lost 3 bases and J lost 4, with 15 bases in between. The CDR3 contains 16 residues. Here the CDR3 DNA reads TGTGCCAGCAGTTTCGAGGGGAGTCGGATCACCGGGGAGCTGTTTTTT. Its translation is CASSFEGSRITGELFF.

The rearrangement joins TRBV5-8 to TRBJ1-3; D is ambiguous. Germline CDR1 SGHTS, CDR2 YDEGEE. Trimming took off 7 bases at V and 0 bases at J, with 8 bases between the two ends. There are 13 residues in the CDR3. Here the CDR3 DNA reads TGTGCCAGCGGGGAGAGCTCTGGAAACACCATATATTTT. Translation gives CASGESSGNTIYF.

This clone appeared many times. The CDR3 DNA reads as TGCGCCAGCAGCCCTCATCTTTTGGGGTATAGAGAGATGCAGTATTTT. Translating gives CASSPHLLGYREMQYF. The V call is TRBV4-1, the J call TRBJ2-3; D call uncertain. CDR1 and CDR2 (germline): MGHRA, YSYEKL. This CDR3 is 16 amino acids long. V lost 4 bases and J 11 bases, leaving 25 bases between the germline ends.

This clone appeared once. The chain carries TRBV5-1 and TRBJ1-5; D is possibly TRBD1 (6 bases). Germline V gene sequence: CDR1 SGHRS, CDR2 YFSETQ. Between the trimmed V and J ends, which lost 0 bases and 7 bases, there was a span of 17 bases. This CDR3 has 16 residues. The CDR3 loop is CASSLEPTGTGQPQHF. The CDR3 DNA follows: TGCGCCAGCAGCTTGGAACCAACTGGAACAGGGCAGCCCCAGCATTTT.

The chain couples TRBV7-6 to TRBJ2-7; D remains unclear. The V end lost 4 bases, the J end lost 5 bases, and 9 bases lay between the germline ends. This CDR3 contains 12 residues. Germline V gene data show CDR1 as SGHVS and CDR2 as FNYEAQ. For the CDR3, the DNA is TGTGCCAGCAGCTCCTTCGACGACGAGCAGTACTTC. Translation gives CASSSFDDEQYF.

The gene calls are TRBV27 and TRBJ2-5; D unresolved. V shed 8 bases and J shed 7 bases, with 8 bases lying between them. There are 10 residues in the CDR3. The V gene's germline CDR1 is MNHEY and CDR2 SMNVEV (reference sequence). This chain's CDR3 is CASGKTTQYF. The CDR3 nucleotides are TGTGCCAGCGGGAAGACGACCCAGTACTTC.

DNA of the CDR3: TGTGCCAGCAGCTTATCTCAGGGGCCCTACGAGCAGTACTTC. Amino acid sequence: CASSLSQGPYEQYF. J is TRBJ2-7 and V is TRBV11-1; TRBD1 might be the D (6 bases). The CDR3 has 14 amino acids. V was clipped by 2 bases and J by 2 bases, with 10 bases between them. Germline lookup yields CDR1 SGHAT and CDR2 FQDESV (reference sequence).

This clone has only a few counts. The sample has other DNA sequences that encode this CDR3 too. The genes are TRBV10-3 and TRBJ2-3, with a possible D match to TRBD1 (5 bases). In germline, CDR1 is ENHRY, CDR2 SYGVKD. Trimming removed 0 bases from V and 1 base from J, with 11 bases in between. The CDR3 has 16 amino acids. The CDR3 DNA reads as TGTGCCATCAGTGAGTCAAGGGGCGTCGGCACAGATACGCAGTATTTT. Translated: CAISESRGVGTDTQYF.

This chain links TRBV1 with TRBJ2-7; TRBD1 is the table's D call, not checked against the DNA. TRBV1 is designated a pseudogene. This CDR3 comprises 14 residues. Written as DNA, the CDR3 is TGCACCAGCAGCCCAGCCGGGACAGGGACTGAGCAGTACTTC. Translating gives CTSSPAGTGTEQYF.

As for this clone: The sample holds other DNA sequences that translate to the same CDR3. V is TRBV19 and J is TRBJ1-5, with D possibly TRBD1 on 6 matching bases. There are 15 residues in the CDR3. V was cut by 4 bases and J by 1 base, with 11 bases left in between. Germline lookup yields CDR1 LNHDA and CDR2 SQIVND (reference sequence). CDR3 protein: CASSTRGPSNQPQHF. As DNA, the CDR3 is TGTGCCAGTAGTACCAGGGGCCCAAGCAATCAGCCCCAGCATTTT.

Worth noting for this clone: One junction end disagrees with the germline gene, perhaps due to a read error. J is TRBJ2-7 and V is TRBV11-3, with TRBD1 identical over 8 bases. Germline V CDR1 and CDR2: SGHNT, YENEEA. This CDR3 is 14 amino acids long. The CDR3 region has the DNA TGTGCCAGCAGCCTAGAGGACAGGGACCACGAGCAGTACTTC. Protein sequence: CASSLEDRDHEQYF.

CDR3 DNA sequence: TGTGCCAGCAGGACTAGCGGGGGGGCCTACGAGCAGTACTTC. This codes for CASRTSGGAYEQYF. The chain employs TRBV6-5 and TRBJ2-7; 14 bases match TRBD2. The CDR3 covers 14 residues. The germline gives CDR1 MNHEY, CDR2 SVGAGI. The trim removed 6 bases at V and 2 bases at J, leaving 0 bases unmatched.

This clone has only a few counts. V and J are TRBV7-9 and TRBJ2-2, with TRBD2 matching 11 bases. From germline, CDR1 is SEHNR and CDR2 FQNEAQ (reference sequence). J lost 2 bases, V lost 4 bases, and 9 bases had no gene match. The length of the CDR3 is 18 residues. CDR3 in amino acids: CASSSLAGGPANTGELFF. CDR3 coding DNA: TGTGCCAGCAGCTCGCTAGCGGGAGGACCCGCAAACACCGGGGAGCTGTTTTTT. Combining the CDR3 with reference TRBV7-9 and TRBJ2-2 gives the whole variable domain DTGVSQNPRHKITKRGQNVTFRCDPISEHNRLYWYRQTLGQGPEFLTYFQNEAQLEKSRLLSDRFSAERPKGSFSTLEIQRTEQGDSAMYLCASSSLAGGPANTGELFFGEGSRLTVL.

V is TRBV7-6 and J is TRBJ1-4; possible D gene TRBD1, 5 bases. Germline V gene data show CDR1 as SGHVS and CDR2 as FNYEAQ. The CDR3 contains 14 residues. V was clipped by 1 base and J by 7 bases, with 10 bases between them. CDR3 region: CASSLEGATEKLFF. The CDR3 DNA sequence: TGTGCCAGCAGCTTAGAAGGGGCTACTGAAAAACTGTTTTTT.

The chain is built from TRBV5-1 and TRBJ1-1; D possibly corresponds to TRBD1 (6 bases). Germline loops: CDR1 SGHRS, CDR2 YFSETQ. V lost 0 bases and J 1 base, leaving 10 bases between the germline ends. CDR3 length: 15 residues. In DNA form, the CDR3 reads TGCGCCAGCAGCTTGGAGGGGGTGACGAACACTGAAGCTTTCTTT. Translation gives CASSLEGVTNTEAFF. The entire variable domain, with the rest obtained from reference TRBV5-1 and TRBJ1-1, is as follows: KAGVTQTPRYLIKTRGQQVTLSCSPISGHRSVSWYQQTPGQGLQFLFEYFSETQRNKGNFPGRFSGRQFSNSRSEMNVSTLELGDSALYLCASSLEGVTNTEAFFGQGTRLTVV.

The J gene is TRBJ1-3, the V gene TRBV29-1; D not certain. The V gene lost 4 bases and the J gene lost 0 bases, with 10 bases spanning the gap. Germline values: CDR1 SQVTM, CDR2 ANQGSEA. The CDR3 loop spans 14 amino acids. This chain's CDR3 is CSVVPGSSGNTIYF. The CDR3 nucleotides are TGCAGCGTTGTTCCGGGGAGCTCTGGAAACACCATATATTTT. The entire variable domain, with the rest obtained from reference TRBV29-1 and TRBJ1-3, is as follows: SAVISQKPSRDICQRGTSLTIQCQVDSQVTMMFWYRQQPGQSLTLIATANQGSEATYESGFVIDKFPISRPNLTFSTLTVSNMSPEDSSIYLCSVVPGSSGNTIYFGEGSWLTVV.

The chain links TRBV10-3 to TRBJ2-3; TRBD1 aligns across 7 bases. There are 13 residues in the CDR3. The germline V gene encodes CDR1 ENHRY and CDR2 SYGVKD. The V segment lost 4 bases and the J segment 5 bases; nucleotides outside the gene matches: 3. The CDR3 region has the DNA TGTGCCATCAGTGGCGGACAGGTAGATACGCAGTATTTT. This translates into CAISGGQVDTQYF.

The chain uses TRBV6-1 and TRBJ1-2; TRBD1 is a possible D gene (6 bases). From germline, CDR1 is MNHNS and CDR2 SASEGT. The CDR3 totals 12 residues. V was pared by 7 bases and J by 5 bases, with 11 bases between. The chain's CDR3 is CASNNGQYGYTF. CDR3 sequence (DNA): TGTGCCAGCAACAACGGACAGTATGGCTACACCTTC.

Points on this clone: This specimen includes other DNA sequences encoding the same CDR3. The chain carries TRBV11-2 and TRBJ1-1; D call uncertain. Trimming pared 3 bases from V and 2 bases from J, leaving 7 bases between. The CDR3 is 13 amino acids. Germline lookup yields CDR1 SGHAT and CDR2 FQNNGV. This chain's CDR3 is CASSLTGNTEAFF. CDR3 DNA: TGTGCCAGCAGCTTGACGGGTAACACTGAAGCTTTCTTT.

This chain joins TRBV9 and TRBJ1-1; 8 bases fit TRBD1. The CDR3 loop spans 14 amino acids. Germline trimming cut 3 bases from V and 5 bases from J; bases unmatched to any gene: 6. Germline V gene sequence: CDR1 SGDLS, CDR2 YYNGEE. The CDR3 region has the DNA TGTGCCAGCAGCGATGGGACAGGAAATACTGAAGCTTTCTTT. Amino acid sequence: CASSDGTGNTEAFF.

The chain employs TRBV6-5 and TRBJ2-7; TRBD2 aligns across 8 bases. From germline, CDR1 is MNHEY and CDR2 SVGAGI. With 6 bases clipped from V and 6 bases from J, the junction kept 10 bases outside the gene matches. The CDR3 contains 14 residues. Written as DNA, the CDR3 is TGTGCCAGCAGACTTCCGGGACTAGAGGCCGAGCAGTACTTC. Residues: CASRLPGLEAEQYF.

The chain combines TRBV9 with TRBJ1-2, with 9 bases lining up with TRBD1. V trimming: 1 base; J trimming: 0 bases; junction bases outside the gene matches: 4. CDR1 is SGDLS and CDR2 is YYNGEE in the germline V gene. The CDR3 extends over 16 amino acids. The CDR3 coding sequence is TGTGCCAGCAGCGTAACCGGGACAGGGTCTAACTATGGCTACACCTTC. Its translation: CASSVTGTGSNYGYTF. Complete variable domain (other parts from reference TRBV9 and TRBJ1-2): DSGVTQTPKHLITATGQRVTLRCSPRSGDLSVYWYQQSLDQGLQFLIQYYNGEERAKGNILERFSAQQFPDLHSELNLSSLELGDSALYFCASSVTGTGSNYGYTFGSGTRLTVV.